A single TCR beta chain is shown here with its context. Its recognized antigen is unknown. No base quality information exists; no much larger clone differs at one position. The trim is 2 bases for V and 0 bases for J, with a gap of 9 bases between the germline ends. Spanning cysteine to phenylalanine, the CDR3 consists of 14 amino acids. Only the CDR3 DNA stays, 42 bases, in frame from base 1. In the germline V gene, CDR1 corresponds to SGHRS and CDR2 to YFSETQ. This sample was taken from a study of shared clonotypes between healthy human individuals (dated by TCRdb to the early 2020s). For the study in its entirety: The cohort included a few men and two women between 18 and 49 years of age. For each donor, CD4 naive and CD4 memory were each run on three plates, CD8 naive on two plates, and CD8 memory on one plate. The study deeply sequenced blood TCR repertoires of five healthy adults to estimate repertoire size and the extent of clonotype sharing between individuals. Libraries were prepared and TCR repertoires were sequenced by different laboratories using diverse techniques, in order to increase sequencing depth and limit assay-specific biases. Leukapheresis yielded between about 0.94 and 10 billion PBMCs per donor.

Using the deep immunoSEQ assay, TCR CDR3 regions were amplified from genomic DNA by multiplex PCR. Genomic DNA extracted from each cell subset was distributed evenly over all wells of several immunoSEQ 96-well plates, and each plate served as one replicate. For sorted subsets, about 200 ng genomic DNA, equal to tens of thousands of T cell genomes, was loaded into each replicate PCR. Purified libraries were quantified with a Qubit 3.0 fluorometer, sized on a Bioanalyzer 2100, and re-quantified with the KAPA Library Quantification kit. Every immunoSEQ 96-well plate was sequenced on a separate single-read 150-cycle Illumina NextSeq 550 flow cell. In the source study's methods: The immunoSEQ output contained only junctional sequences without quality scores, so filtering could not match that applied to full-length reads. To assign V/J genes and CDR3, sequences were annotated against IMGT germline references using PyIR, a Python wrapper for IgBLAST v1.9. Reads with weak V/J assignments (E-value above 1e-6), missing CDR3, stop codons, out-of-frame junctions, or ambiguous translated residues were removed. V3J clonotypes were defined as sequences sharing the same inferred V gene, J gene, and CDR3 amino acid sequence. Percentage overlap between repertoires was calculated by dividing the number of shared unique clonotypes by the size of the smaller repertoire. Richness of each repertoire was evaluated using RTK rarefaction, the Chao1 estimator, and Recon v2.1 estimates of unobserved clonotypes. Generation probabilities were computed with OLGA for all TCRbeta clonotypes obtained by the gDNA method from several donors. Here the immuneACCESS table is served through TCRdb, limited to in-frame sequences with V and J called. Missing clones are a known gap in these copies; in checked studies unresolved V genes cover under half, and the rest lacks a known reason. The DNA was the basis for D and trimming; V, J and clone size are from that table. The sample table contains around 1,900,000 clones; only one count was recorded for just under 95% of them. The ten largest clones represent more than 1.5% of the sample.

CD8 naive samples consisted of CD45RO-negative cells that were positively selected for CCR7, yielding a CD45RA+CCR7+ population without TemRA cells. Healthy HIV-negative adults with no recently reported acute infections or vaccinations were included as donors. Every donor was a Caucasian adult residing in Nashville, Tennessee, USA. After blood collection by leukapheresis, PBMCs were isolated using Ficoll-Histopaque density gradient centrifugation and then cryopreserved in the vapor phase of liquid nitrogen. Analytical flow cytometry was used to check the purity and quantity of every magnetically sorted T cell population. Genomic DNA was isolated from each sorted fraction and quantified by UV absorbance on a Nanodrop 2000c. What the work shows at the level of the full study, not this receptor alone: Only blood was sampled, and tissue TCR repertoires likely differ from those in blood. Naive subsets generally had larger estimated clonotype richness than memory subsets. Because the study included only a small number of donors, the genetic and exposure-history diversity represented was limited. Around 5% of naive CD4, 3.5% of naive CD8, roughly 2.4% of memory CD4, and roughly 0.4% of memory CD8 clonotypes were shared across several donors. Compared with non-shared clonotypes, the clonotypes found in all four sorted-subset donors had higher generation probabilities. Rarefaction of sorted-subset datasets indicated incomplete sequencing despite the large sequencing depth. Pairwise subsampling led to the expectation that sequencing depth would affect the degree of clonotype sharing among donors.

The TCR sequence derives from a man aged 18 to 35 in good health. Some clones in this sample may be carry-over from other donors' samples. Sequencing input: naive CD8+ T cells from PBMCs. The cell subset or site label, read with the paper, signifies: CD45RA+CCR7+. The chain was built from TRBV5-1 and TRBJ2-7; the D assignment is uncertain and may be TRBD1 or TRBD2, with 6 bases supporting each. The sequenced DNA: TGCGCCAGCAGCTTTAGGGGGGACTCCTACGAGCAGTACTTC. Its translation is CASSFRGDSYEQYF.